The present T cell receptor beta chain was sequenced within a study of blood T cell repertoires in COVID-19. At the level of the study: T cells, B-cell-depleted T cells, or PBMCs provided the cDNA or gDNA that served as material.

The CDR3 is 13 residues long. The V gene lost 6 bases and the J gene lost 8 bases, with 17 bases spanning the gap. CDR1 and CDR2 from the germline V gene are SGHRS and YFSETQ. This clone was recorded a few times. Libraries were prepared by immunoSEQ multiplex PCR; TCRdb keeps only in-frame clonotypes and omits some of them. The profile covers 150,000 to 250,000 clones, with roughly four fifths appearing a single time and 10% to 15% taken by the ten largest. The rearrangement links TRBV5-1 to TRBJ1-2; D call uncertain. The receptor was derived from a man aged 35 to 55 who had recovered from COVID-19. The sequencing sample was made of PBMCs or T cells enriched from blood (not recorded which). The CDR3 spells CASTPSGEGGYTF. The CDR3 nucleotides are TGCGCCAGCACCCCTTCCGGGGAGGGAGGCTACACCTTC.